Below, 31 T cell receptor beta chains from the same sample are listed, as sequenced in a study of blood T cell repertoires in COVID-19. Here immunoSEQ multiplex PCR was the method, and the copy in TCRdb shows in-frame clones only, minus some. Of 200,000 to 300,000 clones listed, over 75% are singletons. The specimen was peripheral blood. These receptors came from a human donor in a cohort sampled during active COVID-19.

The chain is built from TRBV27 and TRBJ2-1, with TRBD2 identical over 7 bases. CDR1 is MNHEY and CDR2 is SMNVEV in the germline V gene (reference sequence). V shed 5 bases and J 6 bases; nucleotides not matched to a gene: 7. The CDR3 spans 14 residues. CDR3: CASSRWEGSNEQFF. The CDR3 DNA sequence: TGTGCCAGCAGTAGGTGGGAGGGGAGCAATGAGCAGTTCTTC.

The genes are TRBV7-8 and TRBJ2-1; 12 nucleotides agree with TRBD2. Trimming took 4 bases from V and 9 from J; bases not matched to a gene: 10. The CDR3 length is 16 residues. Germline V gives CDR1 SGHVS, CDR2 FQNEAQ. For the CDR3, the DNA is TGTGCCAGCAGCTCCCCAAGACTAGCGGGAGCCGGTGAGCAGTTCTTC. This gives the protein CASSSPRLAGAGEQFF.

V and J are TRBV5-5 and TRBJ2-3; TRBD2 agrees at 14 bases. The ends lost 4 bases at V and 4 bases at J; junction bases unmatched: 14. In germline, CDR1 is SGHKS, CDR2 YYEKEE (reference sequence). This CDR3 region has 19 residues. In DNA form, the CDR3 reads TGTGCCAGCAGCCCGCGTCCCGGGACTAGCGGGAGTATCTCAGATACGCAGTATTTT. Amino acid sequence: CASSPRPGTSGSISDTQYF.

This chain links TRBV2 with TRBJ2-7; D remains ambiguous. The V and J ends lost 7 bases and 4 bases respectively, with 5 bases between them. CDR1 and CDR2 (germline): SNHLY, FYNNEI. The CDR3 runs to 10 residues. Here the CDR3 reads CASNEYEQYF. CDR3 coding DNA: TGTGCCAGCAACGAGTACGAGCAGTACTTC.

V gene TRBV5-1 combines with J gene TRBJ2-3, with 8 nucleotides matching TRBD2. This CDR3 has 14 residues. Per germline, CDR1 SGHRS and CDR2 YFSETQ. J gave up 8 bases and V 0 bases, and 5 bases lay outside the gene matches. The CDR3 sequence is CASSLAAGDGTQYF. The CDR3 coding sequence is TGCGCCAGCAGCTTGGCAGCGGGAGACGGTACGCAGTATTTT.

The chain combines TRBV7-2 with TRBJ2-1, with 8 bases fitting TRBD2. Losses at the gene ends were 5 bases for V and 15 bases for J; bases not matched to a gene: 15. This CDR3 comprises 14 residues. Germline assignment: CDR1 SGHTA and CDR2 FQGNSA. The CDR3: CASSLSLAGTGAFF. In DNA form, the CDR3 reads TGTGCCAGCAGCCTAAGTTTAGCGGGGACCGGGGCGTTCTTC.

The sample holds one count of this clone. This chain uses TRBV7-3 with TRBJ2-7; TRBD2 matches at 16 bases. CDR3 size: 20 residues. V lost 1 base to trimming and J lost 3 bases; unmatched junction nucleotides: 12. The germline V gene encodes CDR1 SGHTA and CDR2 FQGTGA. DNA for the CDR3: TGTGCCAGCAGCTTAAAACCCGGGGGACTAGCGGGAGGGGAAAACTACGAGCAGTACTTC. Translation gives CASSLKPGGLAGGENYEQYF.

CDR3 sequence: CASSDRQGRVAKNIQYF. The CDR3 DNA is TGTGCCAGCAGCGACCGACAGGGGAGGGTGGCCAAAAACATTCAGTACTTC. This chain links TRBV7-2 with TRBJ2-4; D might be TRBD1 (8 bases). The germline V gene encodes CDR1 SGHTA and CDR2 FQGNSA. CDR3 size: 17 residues. The V end was cut by 5 bases, the J end by 1 base, with 18 bases between.

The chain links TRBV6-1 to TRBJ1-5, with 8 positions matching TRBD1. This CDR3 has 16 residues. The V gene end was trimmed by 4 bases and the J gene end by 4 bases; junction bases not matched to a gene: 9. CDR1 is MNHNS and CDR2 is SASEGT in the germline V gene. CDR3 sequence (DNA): TGTGCCAGCAGTGTCCCCGTCGGGACAGGTAATCAGCCCCAGCATTTT. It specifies CASSVPVGTGNQPQHF.

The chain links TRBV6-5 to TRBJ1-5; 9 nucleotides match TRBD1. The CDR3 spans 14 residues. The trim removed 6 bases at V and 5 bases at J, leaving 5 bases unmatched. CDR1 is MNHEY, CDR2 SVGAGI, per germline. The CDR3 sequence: CASRPGQGHQPQHF. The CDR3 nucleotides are TGTGCCAGCAGACCGGGACAGGGTCATCAGCCCCAGCATTTT.

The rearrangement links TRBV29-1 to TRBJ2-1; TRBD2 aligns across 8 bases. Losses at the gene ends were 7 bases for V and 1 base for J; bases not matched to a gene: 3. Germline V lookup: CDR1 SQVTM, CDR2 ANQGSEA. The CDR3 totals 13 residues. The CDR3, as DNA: TGCAGCGCTTTAGCGGGATCCTACAATGAGCAGTTCTTC. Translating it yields CSALAGSYNEQFF.

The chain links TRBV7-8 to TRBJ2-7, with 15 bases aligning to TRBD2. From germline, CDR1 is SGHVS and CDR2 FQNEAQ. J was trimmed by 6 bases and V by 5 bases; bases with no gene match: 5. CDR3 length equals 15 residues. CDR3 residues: CASSITGLAGGEQYF. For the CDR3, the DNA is TGTGCCAGCAGCATCACGGGACTAGCGGGAGGCGAGCAGTACTTC.

CDR3 sequence: CASSGGGAFGDTQYF. CDR3 bases: TGCGCCAGCAGTGGTGGGGGGGCGTTTGGAGATACGCAGTATTTT. This chain uses TRBV5-1 with TRBJ2-3; perhaps TRBD2 as D (7 bases). V was cut by 5 bases and J by 5 bases, with 18 bases left in between. The CDR3 is made up of 15 amino acids. Germline CDR1 and CDR2: SGHRS and YFSETQ.

DNA of the CDR3: TGTGCCAGCAGTCTTACATGGACAGGGGGGATGAACACTGAAGCTTTCTTT. Amino acid sequence: CASSLTWTGGMNTEAFF. This chain connects TRBV6-6 to TRBJ1-1, with TRBD1 identical over 10 bases. This CDR3 is 17 amino acids long. Germline V gene sequence: CDR1 MNHNY, CDR2 SVGAGI (reference sequence). V gave up 5 bases and J gave up 0 bases; unmatched junction bases: 9.

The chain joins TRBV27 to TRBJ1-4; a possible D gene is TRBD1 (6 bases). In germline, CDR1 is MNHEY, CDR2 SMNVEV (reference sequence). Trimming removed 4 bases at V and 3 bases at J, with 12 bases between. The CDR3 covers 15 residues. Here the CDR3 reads CASSSRGAANEKLFF. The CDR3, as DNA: TGTGCCAGCAGTTCCCGGGGGGCGGCTAATGAAAAACTGTTTTTT.

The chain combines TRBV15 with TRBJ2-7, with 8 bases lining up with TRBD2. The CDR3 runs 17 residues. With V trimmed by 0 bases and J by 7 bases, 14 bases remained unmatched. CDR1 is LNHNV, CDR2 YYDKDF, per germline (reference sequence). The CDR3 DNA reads TGTGCCACCAGCAGAGATGTATCGGCGGGGGGACTAAGGGAGCAGTACTTC. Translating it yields CATSRDVSAGGLREQYF.

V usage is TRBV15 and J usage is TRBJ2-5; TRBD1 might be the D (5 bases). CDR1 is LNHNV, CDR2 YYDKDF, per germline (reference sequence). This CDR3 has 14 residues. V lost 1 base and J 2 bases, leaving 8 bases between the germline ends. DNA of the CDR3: TGTGCCACCAGCAGAGTAAGACAGCAAGAGACCCAGTACTTC. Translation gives CATSRVRQQETQYF.

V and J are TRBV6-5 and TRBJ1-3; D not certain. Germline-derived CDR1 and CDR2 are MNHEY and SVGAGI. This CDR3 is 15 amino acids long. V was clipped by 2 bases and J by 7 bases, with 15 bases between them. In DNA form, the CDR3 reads TGTGCCAGCAGTTACGACGGCACGACGGGGAACACCATATATTTT. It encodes CASSYDGTTGNTIYF.

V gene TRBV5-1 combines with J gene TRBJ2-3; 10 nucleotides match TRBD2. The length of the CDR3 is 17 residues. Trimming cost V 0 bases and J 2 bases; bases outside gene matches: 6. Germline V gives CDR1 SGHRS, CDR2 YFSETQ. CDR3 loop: CASSLARTSGYTDTQYF. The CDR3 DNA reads TGCGCCAGCAGCTTGGCCCGGACTAGCGGCTACACAGATACGCAGTATTTT.

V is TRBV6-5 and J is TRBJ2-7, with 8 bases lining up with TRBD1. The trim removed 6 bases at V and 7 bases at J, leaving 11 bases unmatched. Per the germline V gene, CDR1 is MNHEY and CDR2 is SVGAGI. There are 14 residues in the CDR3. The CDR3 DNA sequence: TGTGCCAGCAGCCACCAGGGGGCGCAGGCAGAGCAGTACTTC. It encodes CASSHQGAQAEQYF.

DNA of the CDR3: TGCAGTGCCAGGCGCAATGGCTACACCTTC. Its translation: CSARRNGYTF. This chain connects TRBV20-1 to TRBJ1-2; no reliable D call. The CDR3 runs 10 residues. The V gene lost 6 bases and the J gene lost 6 bases, with 8 bases spanning the gap. Germline CDR1 is DFQATT and CDR2 is SNEGSKA (reference sequence).

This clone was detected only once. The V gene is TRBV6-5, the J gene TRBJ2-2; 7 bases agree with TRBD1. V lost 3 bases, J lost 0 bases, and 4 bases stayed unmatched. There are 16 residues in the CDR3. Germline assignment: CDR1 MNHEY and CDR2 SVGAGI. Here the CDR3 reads CASSYKGTANTGELFF. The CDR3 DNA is TGTGCCAGCAGTTATAAGGGGACAGCGAACACCGGGGAGCTGTTTTTT.

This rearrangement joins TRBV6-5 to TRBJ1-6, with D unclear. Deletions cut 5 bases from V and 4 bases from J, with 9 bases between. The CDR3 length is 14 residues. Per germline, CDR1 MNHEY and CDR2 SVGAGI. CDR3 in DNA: TGTGCCAGCAGTCTCGCGTTATATAATTCACCCCTCCACTTT. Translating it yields CASSLALYNSPLHF.

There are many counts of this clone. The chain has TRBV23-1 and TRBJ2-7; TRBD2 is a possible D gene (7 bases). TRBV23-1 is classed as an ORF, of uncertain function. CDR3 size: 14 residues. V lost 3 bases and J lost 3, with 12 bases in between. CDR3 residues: CASSHGGADYEQYF. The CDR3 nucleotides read TGCGCCAGCAGTCATGGGGGGGCCGACTACGAGCAGTACTTC.

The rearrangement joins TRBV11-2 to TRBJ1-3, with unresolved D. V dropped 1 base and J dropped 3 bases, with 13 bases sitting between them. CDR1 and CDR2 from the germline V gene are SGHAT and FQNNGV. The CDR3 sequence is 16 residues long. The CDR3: CASSLVPTAYGNTIYF. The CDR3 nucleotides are TGTGCCAGCAGCTTAGTCCCGACTGCTTATGGAAACACCATATATTTT.

In DNA, the CDR3 is TGTGCCAGCAGCGTAGAGGGACTAGCCACCGGGGAGCTGTTTTTT. Translating gives CASSVEGLATGELFF. V usage is TRBV9 and J usage is TRBJ2-2; 9 positions agree with TRBD2. The CDR3 has 15 residues. In germline, CDR1 is SGDLS, CDR2 YYNGEE. Unmatched junction bases numbered 1, after V lost 0 bases and J lost 4 bases.

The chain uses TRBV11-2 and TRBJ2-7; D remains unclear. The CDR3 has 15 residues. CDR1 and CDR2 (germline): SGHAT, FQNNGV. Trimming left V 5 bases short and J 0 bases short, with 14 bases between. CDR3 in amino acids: CASSPFFGRSYEQYF. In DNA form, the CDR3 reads TGTGCCAGCAGCCCCTTTTTTGGGCGCTCCTACGAGCAGTACTTC.

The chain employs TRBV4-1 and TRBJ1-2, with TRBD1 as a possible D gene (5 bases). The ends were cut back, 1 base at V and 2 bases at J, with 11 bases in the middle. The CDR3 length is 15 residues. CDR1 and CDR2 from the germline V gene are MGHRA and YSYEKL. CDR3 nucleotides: TGCGCCAGCAGCCAAGCGGAGGGGACCAACTATGGCTACACCTTC. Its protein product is CASSQAEGTNYGYTF.

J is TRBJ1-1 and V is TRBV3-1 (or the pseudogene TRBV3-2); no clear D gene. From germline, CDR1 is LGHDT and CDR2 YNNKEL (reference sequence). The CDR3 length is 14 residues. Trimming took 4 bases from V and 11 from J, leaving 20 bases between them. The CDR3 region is CASSPPDTRGSAFF. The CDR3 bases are TGTGCCAGCAGCCCTCCTGATACAAGAGGGTCTGCTTTCTTT.

The CDR3, as DNA: TGTGCCACCAGTGATCGTTCGGCAGGGACTGGGGCCAACGTCCTGACTTTC. This encodes CATSDRSAGTGANVLTF. This chain connects TRBV24-1 to TRBJ2-6; D is perhaps TRBD1 (5 bases). Germline V gene lookup returns CDR1 KGHDR and CDR2 SFDVKD. V gave up 3 bases and J gave up 2 bases, with 13 bases separating them. CDR3 size: 17 residues.

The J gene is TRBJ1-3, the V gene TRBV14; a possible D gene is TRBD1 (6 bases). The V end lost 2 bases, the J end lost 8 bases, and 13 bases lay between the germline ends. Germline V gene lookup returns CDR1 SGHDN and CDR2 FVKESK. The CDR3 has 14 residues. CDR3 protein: CASSQLNRDDTIYF. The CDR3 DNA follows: TGTGCCAGCAGCCAATTGAACAGGGACGACACCATATATTTT.